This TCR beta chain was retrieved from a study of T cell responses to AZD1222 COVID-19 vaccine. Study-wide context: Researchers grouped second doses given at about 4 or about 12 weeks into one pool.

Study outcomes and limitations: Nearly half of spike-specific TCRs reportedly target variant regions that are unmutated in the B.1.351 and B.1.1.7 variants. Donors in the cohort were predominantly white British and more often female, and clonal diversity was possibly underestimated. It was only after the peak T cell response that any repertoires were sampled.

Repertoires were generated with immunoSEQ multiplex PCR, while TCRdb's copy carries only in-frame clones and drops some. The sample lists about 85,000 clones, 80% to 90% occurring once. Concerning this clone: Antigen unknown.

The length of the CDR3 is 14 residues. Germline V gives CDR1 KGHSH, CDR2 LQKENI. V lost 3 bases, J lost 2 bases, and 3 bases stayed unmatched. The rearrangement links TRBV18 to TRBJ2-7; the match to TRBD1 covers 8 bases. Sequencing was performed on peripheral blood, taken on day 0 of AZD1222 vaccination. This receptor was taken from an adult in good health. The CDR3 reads CASSPTRGPYEQYF. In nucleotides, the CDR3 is TGTGCCAGCTCACCGACCAGGGGGCCCTACGAGCAGTACTTC.